The 14 T cell receptor beta chains below all came from one sample that was sequenced in a study of cytomegalovirus exposure and HLA in healthy donors. The PCR had 60 Vbeta and 13 Jbeta primers. The assay was immunoSEQ multiplex PCR, and TCRdb's table has in-frame clones only and misses some. The table records over 150,000 clones, 77% of them present only once. Sequenced sample: PBMCs. The receptors shown here come from a woman aged 30 to 39 in good health and CMV-seropositive.

V is TRBV27 and J is TRBJ1-5, with D uncertain. Germline loops: CDR1 MNHEY, CDR2 SMNVEV (reference sequence). The germline V and J ends were trimmed by 5 bases and 2 bases, with 13 bases remaining between them. This CDR3 contains 15 residues. As DNA, the CDR3 is TGTGCCAGCAGTCTGGACTTTGGCGGCAATCAGCCCCAGCATTTT. Translation gives CASSLDFGGNQPQHF.

This clone was counted a few times. CDR3 bases: TGTGCCAGCAGCTCACAGGGTACCGGGGAGCTGTTTTTT. It yields the protein CASSSQGTGELFF. V usage is TRBV6-1 and J usage is TRBJ2-2; a possible D gene is TRBD1 (6 bases). The CDR3 totals 13 residues. The V gene lost 6 bases and the J gene lost 5 bases, with 10 bases spanning the gap. Germline V CDR1 and CDR2: MNHNS, SASEGT.

The chain employs TRBV28 and TRBJ2-7, with TRBD2 as a possible D gene (5 bases). Trimming removed 5 bases from V and 0 bases from J, with 17 bases in between. CDR3 length equals 16 residues. CDR1 MDHEN and CDR2 SYDVKM come from the germline V gene. The CDR3, as DNA: TGTGCCAGCAGTACCTACTGGGCCCGGGACTCCTACGAGCAGTACTTC. It codes for CASSTYWARDSYEQYF.

The chain has TRBV7-2 and TRBJ2-7; 15 bases are a match to TRBD2. V was pared by 5 bases and J by 5 bases, with 4 bases of the junction left unmatched. CDR3 size: 15 residues. CDR1 SGHTA and CDR2 FQGNSA come from the germline V gene. CDR3 in amino acids: CASSPGTSGRNEQYF. The CDR3 coding sequence is TGTGCCAGCAGCCCCGGGACTAGCGGGAGGAACGAGCAGTACTTC.

This sequence joins TRBV6-1 and TRBJ1-3, with TRBD1 matching 7 bases. The CDR3 spans 17 residues. With 2 bases clipped from V and 0 bases from J, the junction kept 7 bases outside the gene matches. CDR1 and CDR2 (germline): MNHNS, SASEGT. The CDR3 nucleotides read TGTGCCAGCAGTGAATTTGCGGACAGGTTCTCTGGAAACACCATATATTTT. Its protein is CASSEFADRFSGNTIYF.

The V call is TRBV30, the J call TRBJ1-2, with no clear D. The CDR3 consists of 14 residues. From germline, CDR1 is GTSNPN and CDR2 SVGIG (reference sequence). Trimming took 5 bases from V and 0 from J, leaving 13 bases between them. Written as DNA, the CDR3 is TGTGCCTGGCGTGGACTACCTGCTAACTATGGCTACACCTTC. Translating gives CAWRGLPANYGYTF.

This clone was seen a few times. Different DNA sequences within this sample yield the same CDR3. This chain links TRBV6-5 with TRBJ2-3, with a tentative D call TRBD2 (5 bases). V lost 6 bases to trimming and J lost 6 bases, with 7 bases between them. Germline CDR1 and CDR2: MNHEY and SVGAGI. The CDR3 loop spans 11 amino acids. CDR3 in amino acids: CASRERDTQYF. The DNA for the CDR3 is TGTGCCAGCAGGGAGCGGGATACGCAGTATTTT.

This clone was seen a handful of times. The chain uses TRBV28 and TRBJ2-7; 8 bases match TRBD2. The CDR3 consists of 15 residues. Germline V CDR1 and CDR2: MDHEN, SYDVKM. With 5 bases clipped from V and 4 bases from J, the junction kept 10 bases outside the gene matches. CDR3 region: CASSPHLGTRYEQYF. Written as DNA, the CDR3 is TGTGCCAGCAGTCCCCACCTAGGGACTAGATACGAGCAGTACTTC.

This sequence joins TRBV5-1 and TRBJ2-1; 12 bases agree with TRBD2. CDR3 length: 15 residues. In germline, CDR1 is SGHRS, CDR2 YFSETQ. V shed 4 bases and J 9 bases; nucleotides not matched to a gene: 8. The CDR3 coding sequence is TGCGCCAGCAGCATGGGACTAGCGGGTTCGAGTGAGCAGTTCTTC. Translation gives CASSMGLAGSSEQFF.

The chain employs TRBV11-2 and TRBJ2-7, with TRBD1 identical over 8 bases. The CDR3 runs 14 residues. With 4 bases clipped from V and 2 bases from J, the junction kept 4 bases outside the gene matches. Germline V CDR1 and CDR2: SGHAT, FQNNGV. CDR3 residues: CASSYRQGPYEQYF. The CDR3, as DNA: TGTGCCAGCAGCTACAGACAGGGGCCCTACGAGCAGTACTTC.

The chain combines TRBV30 with TRBJ1-2; the match to TRBD1 covers 7 bases. Germline V gives CDR1 GTSNPN, CDR2 SVGIG (reference sequence). V dropped 4 bases and J dropped 7; count of bases not matched to a gene: 9. This CDR3 has 13 residues. CDR3 sequence (DNA): TGTGCCTGGAATGTAGGACAGGCAACTGGCTACACCTTC. Its translation: CAWNVGQATGYTF.

The V call is TRBV19, the J call TRBJ1-5, with a tentative D call TRBD1 (5 bases). CDR1 and CDR2 (germline): LNHDA, SQIVND (reference sequence). Trimming cost V 3 bases and J 1 base, with 13 bases left between them. The CDR3 length is 16 residues. This chain's CDR3 is CASSMLQGMSNQPQHF. DNA of the CDR3: TGTGCCAGTAGTATGCTCCAGGGTATGAGCAATCAGCCCCAGCATTTT.

This clone was counted only a few times. V is TRBV13 and J is TRBJ2-7; 8 bases match TRBD1. This CDR3 region has 15 residues. V gave up 5 bases and J gave up 2 bases; unmatched junction bases: 8. Germline loops: CDR1 PRHDT, CDR2 FYEKMQ (reference sequence). The CDR3 DNA reads TGTGCCAGCAGCCTAGACAGGGGCTCAACCTACGAGCAGTACTTC. It is translated as CASSLDRGSTYEQYF.

The V gene is TRBV10-3, the J gene TRBJ2-5; D gene uncertain. The CDR3 is made up of 12 amino acids. The V and J ends lost 8 bases and 2 bases respectively, with 9 bases between them. Germline V lookup: CDR1 ENHRY, CDR2 SYGVKD. Here the CDR3 DNA reads TGTGCCATCGGTCCGGGTCAAGAGACCCAGTACTTC. Its protein product is CAIGPGQETQYF.